The T cell receptor (beta chain) described here comes from a study of T cell responses to AZD1222 COVID-19 vaccine. Study-wide results and limits: It was only a handful of AZD1222 recipients who were seropositive at baseline.

Worth noting for this clone: Its antigen is not identified. The same CDR3 can be traced to other DNA sequences in this sample.

Clones were sequenced by immunoSEQ multiplex PCR, and TCRdb holds only the in-frame ones, with some missing. The sample comprises 80,000 to 90,000 clones, about 91% of which are singletons, and less than 6.5% rests with the top ten. Germline CDR1 reads SEHNR; CDR2 reads FQNEAQ (reference sequence). The CDR3 loop spans 12 amino acids. Trimming cost V 0 bases and J 3 bases, with 0 bases left between them. The TCR was taken from an adult in good health. Here the sequenced sample was peripheral blood, taken on day 0 of AZD1222 vaccination. The chain links TRBV7-9 to TRBJ2-1, with unresolved D. The CDR3 DNA sequence: TGTGCCAGCAGCTTAGCCTACAATGAGCAGTTCTTC. It specifies CASSLAYNEQFF.